The 22 T cell receptor beta chains listed next were all sequenced from one sample in a study of T cell responses to AZD1222 COVID-19 vaccine. The method was immunoSEQ multiplex PCR; TCRdb's version includes in-frame clones alone and lacks a portion of them. The sample yields around 150,000 clones, roughly 94% seen once. This specimen consisted of peripheral blood, obtained on day 0 of AZD1222 vaccination. Every receptor here comes from an adult in good health.

The chain uses TRBV2 and TRBJ1-5; D not certain. CDR1 and CDR2 (germline): SNHLY, FYNNEI. This CDR3 is 15 amino acids long. V was clipped by 6 bases and J by 0 bases, with 12 bases between them. CDR3 bases: TGTGCCAGCAGCCTAACCTACTATAGCAATCAGCCCCAGCATTTT. This sequence encodes CASSLTYYSNQPQHF. Full variable domain (outside the CDR3, taken from reference TRBV2 and TRBJ1-5): EPEVTQTPSHQVTQMGQEVILRCVPISNHLYFYWYRQILGQKVEFLVSFYNNEISEKSEIFDDQFSVERPDGSNFTLKIRSTKLEDSAMYFCASSLTYYSNQPQHFGDGTRLSIL.

About this clone: Other DNA variants within this sample encode the same CDR3. The chain is built from TRBV5-1 and TRBJ2-3; 11 nucleotides match TRBD1. After removal of 0 bases from V and 3 bases from J, the junction contained 0 bases not matched to a gene. This CDR3 has 15 residues. CDR1 SGHRS and CDR2 YFSETQ come from the germline V gene. This chain's CDR3 is CASSLGDRGTDTQYF. CDR3 nucleotides: TGCGCCAGCAGCTTGGGGGACAGGGGGACAGATACGCAGTATTTT.

V is TRBV2 and J is TRBJ2-1, with a tentative D call TRBD2 (5 bases). The CDR3 sequence is 14 residues long. V was cut by 6 bases and J by 7 bases, with 16 bases left in between. The germline CDR1 and CDR2 sequences are SNHLY and FYNNEI. This chain's CDR3 is CASSLIRGLNEQFF. The CDR3, as DNA: TGTGCCAGCAGCCTTATTCGGGGTCTAAATGAGCAGTTCTTC.

This chain uses TRBV24-1 with TRBJ2-5; no clear D gene. The CDR3 is 12 amino acids. V lost 5 bases and J lost 7, with 10 bases in between. Germline V gene sequence: CDR1 KGHDR, CDR2 SFDVKD. DNA for the CDR3: TGTGCCACCAGTGTCCCGGGCGGGACCCAGTACTTC. It codes for CATSVPGGTQYF.

The V call is TRBV7-2, the J call TRBJ1-5; D is perhaps TRBD1 (6 bases). The CDR3 length is 19 residues. Germline CDR1 is SGHTA and CDR2 is FQGNSA. Trimming removed 5 bases from V and 0 bases from J, with 23 bases in between. CDR3 loop: CASSVYRVDYGYSNQPQHF. The CDR3 DNA sequence: TGTGCCAGCAGCGTTTACAGGGTGGACTACGGCTATAGCAATCAGCCCCAGCATTTT.

This clone was counted a single time. V is TRBV7-9 and J is TRBJ2-1, with TRBD2 matching over 8 bases. Per the germline V gene, CDR1 is SEHNR and CDR2 is FQNEAQ (reference sequence). The J segment lost 7 bases and the V segment lost 1 base, leaving 0 bases of the junction unmatched. The CDR3 length is 13 residues. Here the CDR3 DNA reads TGTGCCAGCAGCTTAGGCGGGGGGAATGAGCAGTTCTTC. Protein: CASSLGGGNEQFF.

This chain links TRBV5-4 with TRBJ1-5; 10 positions match TRBD1. The CDR3 length is 14 residues. V shed 4 bases and J 9 bases; nucleotides not matched to a gene: 7. The germline V gene has CDR1 SGHNT and CDR2 YYREEE (reference sequence). The CDR3 spells CASSVDRGERPQHF. CDR3 DNA: TGTGCCAGCAGCGTGGACAGGGGGGAGCGGCCCCAGCATTTT.

The CDR3 protein is CASQAGPSYNEQFF. CDR3 sequence (DNA): TGTGCCAGCCAGGCGGGCCCCTCCTACAATGAGCAGTTCTTC. The J gene is TRBJ2-1, the V gene TRBV6-5, with a weak D call TRBD2 (5 bases). V dropped 8 bases and J dropped 0 bases, with 11 bases sitting between them. Germline CDR1 reads MNHEY; CDR2 reads SVGAGI. This CDR3 contains 14 residues.

The rearrangement joins TRBV11-1 to TRBJ1-1; 7 nucleotides align to TRBD1. V dropped 5 bases and J dropped 7; count of bases not matched to a gene: 13. Looked up from germline, CDR1 is SGHAT and CDR2 is FQDESV (reference sequence). There are 15 residues in the CDR3. The CDR3 DNA sequence: TGTGCCAGCAGCGTGGTGGGCAGGGGGGGCGTTGAAGCTTTCTTT. As protein: CASSVVGRGGVEAFF.

This sequence joins TRBV4-1 and TRBJ1-1; 8 nucleotides match TRBD1. This CDR3 is built from 15 residues. The germline CDR1 and CDR2 sequences are MGHRA and YSYEKL. V lost 4 bases to trimming and J lost 10 bases; unmatched junction nucleotides: 14. The CDR3 DNA follows: TGCGCCAGCAGCCCACTTTTAGGGACAGGAGCGTTAGCTTTCTTT. Amino acids: CASSPLLGTGALAFF.

The rearrangement uses TRBV2 and TRBJ1-5; D ambiguous. Trimming removed 4 bases at V and 7 bases at J, with 8 bases between. Germline loops: CDR1 SNHLY, CDR2 FYNNEI. This CDR3 has 12 amino acids. The CDR3 nucleotides read TGTGCCAGCAGTGCGTCGGTCCAGCCCCAGCATTTT. Residues: CASSASVQPQHF. Together with reference TRBV2 and TRBJ1-5, the CDR3 gives the full variable domain: EPEVTQTPSHQVTQMGQEVILRCVPISNHLYFYWYRQILGQKVEFLVSFYNNEISEKSEIFDDQFSVERPDGSNFTLKIRSTKLEDSAMYFCASSASVQPQHFGDGTRLSIL.

The rearrangement uses TRBV19 and TRBJ1-5; D ambiguous. This CDR3 comprises 15 residues. V was cut by 5 bases and J by 0 bases, with 11 bases left in between. CDR1 is LNHDA, CDR2 SQIVND, per germline (reference sequence). The CDR3 DNA is TGTGCCAGTAGTGCGGGCAGCTATAGCAATCAGCCCCAGCATTTT. This encodes CASSAGSYSNQPQHF. The complete variable domain, with remaining parts taken from reference TRBV19 and TRBJ1-5, reads DGGITQSPKYLFRKEGQNVTLSCEQNLNHDAMYWYRQDPGQGLRLIYYSQIVNDFQKGDIAEGYSVSREKKESFPLTVTSAQKNPTAFYLCASSAGSYSNQPQHFGDGTRLSIL.

This clone was seen a few times. This chain joins TRBV4-3 and TRBJ2-3, with 8 bases matching TRBD2. J was trimmed by 2 bases and V by 1 base; bases with no gene match: 2. This CDR3 region has 15 residues. CDR1 is LGHNA, CDR2 YSLEER, per germline. The CDR3 loop reads CASSQGAGVTDTQYF. The CDR3 nucleotides are TGCGCCAGCAGCCAAGGAGCGGGAGTCACAGATACGCAGTATTTT.

V and J are TRBV7-2 and TRBJ1-2, with 10 bases aligning to TRBD1. Germline V CDR1 and CDR2: SGHTA, FQGNSA. This CDR3 contains 13 residues. V lost 5 bases and J lost 8; bases outside the gene matches: 5. The CDR3 loop reads CASSKDRGGGYTF. Written as DNA, the CDR3 is TGTGCCAGCAGCAAGGACAGGGGGGGAGGCTACACCTTC. Filled out from reference TRBV7-2 and TRBJ1-2, the complete variable domain reads GAGVSQSPSNKVTEKGKDVELRCDPISGHTALYWYRQSLGQGLEFLIYFQGNSAPDKSGLPSDRFSAERTGGSVSTLTIQRTQQEDSAVYLCASSKDRGGGYTFGSGTRLTVV.

The chain links TRBV19 to TRBJ2-1; D not certain. V was cut by 6 bases and J by 2 bases, with 11 bases left in between. The germline V gene has CDR1 LNHDA and CDR2 SQIVND (reference sequence). The CDR3 is made up of 14 amino acids. CDR3 sequence reads: CASSIQSAYNEQFF. The CDR3 DNA sequence: TGTGCCAGTAGCATCCAATCAGCCTACAATGAGCAGTTCTTC. Looking up the rest from reference TRBV19 and TRBJ2-1 gives the full variable domain: DGGITQSPKYLFRKEGQNVTLSCEQNLNHDAMYWYRQDPGQGLRLIYYSQIVNDFQKGDIAEGYSVSREKKESFPLTVTSAQKNPTAFYLCASSIQSAYNEQFFGPGTRLTVL.

V usage is TRBV10-2 and J usage is TRBJ1-2; D remains ambiguous. Per the germline V gene, CDR1 is WSHSY and CDR2 is SAAADI. This CDR3 has 14 amino acids. Deletions cut 6 bases from V and 7 bases from J, with 18 bases between. The CDR3: CASSNREGWSGYTF. CDR3 nucleotides: TGCGCCAGCAGCAATCGGGAAGGGTGGAGTGGCTACACCTTC.

The J gene is TRBJ1-3, the V gene TRBV11-2, with D hard to call. The germline V gene encodes CDR1 SGHAT and CDR2 FQNNGV. V lost 5 bases to trimming and J lost 1 base, with 18 bases between them. This CDR3 has 17 amino acids. In DNA form, the CDR3 reads TGTGCCAGCAGCCCCCGGTGGGGAACAGCTTCTGGAAACACCATATATTTT. This translates into CASSPRWGTASGNTIYF.

This chain uses TRBV28 with TRBJ1-1, with 11 nucleotides matching TRBD1. Germline V gene lookup returns CDR1 MDHEN and CDR2 SYDVKM. The CDR3 runs to 13 residues. J lost 9 bases, V lost 6 bases, and 6 bases had no gene match. The CDR3 spells CASRIGQGAQAFF. In nucleotides, the CDR3 is TGTGCCAGCAGGATAGGACAGGGGGCGCAAGCTTTCTTT.

This clone appeared a single time. V and J are TRBV30 and TRBJ1-5; D unresolved. This CDR3 contains 15 residues. The germline gives CDR1 GTSNPN, CDR2 SVGIG (reference sequence). V shed 0 bases and J shed 2 bases, with 11 bases lying between them. The CDR3 here is CAWSVQGWGNQPQHF. The CDR3 DNA reads as TGTGCCTGGAGTGTACAAGGTTGGGGCAATCAGCCCCAGCATTTT.

The chain links TRBV9 to TRBJ2-1; 10 bases line up with TRBD2. After removal of 0 bases from V and 6 bases from J, the junction contained 3 bases not matched to a gene. The CDR3 runs 15 residues. Germline V lookup: CDR1 SGDLS, CDR2 YYNGEE. DNA of the CDR3: TGTGCCAGCAGCGTAGAAGGACTAGCGGTCAATGAGCAGTTCTTC. Residues: CASSVEGLAVNEQFF.

The V call is TRBV10-1, the J call TRBJ2-7, with D possibly matching TRBD1 (6 bases). In germline, CDR1 is WNHNN, CDR2 SYGVQD (reference sequence). The V end lost 7 bases, the J end lost 6 bases, and 16 bases lay between the germline ends. The CDR3 has 13 amino acids. CDR3 in amino acids: CASTPRAGAEQYV. CDR3 nucleotide sequence: TGCGCCAGCACCCCAAGGGCAGGGGCCGAGCAGTACGTC.

The rearrangement joins TRBV7-8 to TRBJ1-6; D is unresolved. Looked up from germline, CDR1 is SGHVS and CDR2 is FQNEAQ. This CDR3 has 16 residues. The ends were cut back, 0 bases at V and 6 bases at J, with 12 bases in the middle. CDR3 in DNA: TGTGCCAGCAGCTTAGCCCAGGCAGGTCTTAATTCACCCCTCCACTTT. This codes for CASSLAQAGLNSPLHF.